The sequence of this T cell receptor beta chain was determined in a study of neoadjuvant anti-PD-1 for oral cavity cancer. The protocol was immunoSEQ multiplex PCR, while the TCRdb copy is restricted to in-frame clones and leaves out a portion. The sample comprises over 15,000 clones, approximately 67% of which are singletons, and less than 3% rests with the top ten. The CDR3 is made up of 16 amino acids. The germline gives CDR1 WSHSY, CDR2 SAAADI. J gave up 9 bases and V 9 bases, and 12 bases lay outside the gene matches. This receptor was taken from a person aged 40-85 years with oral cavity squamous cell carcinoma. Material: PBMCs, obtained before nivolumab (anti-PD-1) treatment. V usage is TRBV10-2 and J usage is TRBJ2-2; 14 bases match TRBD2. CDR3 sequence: CASRTGTSGGDRELFF. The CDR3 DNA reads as TGCGCCAGTCGGACCGGGACTAGCGGGGGAGACCGGGAGCTGTTTTTT.